This TCR beta chain is drawn from a study of cytomegalovirus exposure and HLA in healthy donors. Researchers ran the PCR with 60 Vbeta and 13 Jbeta primers. Here immunoSEQ multiplex PCR was the method, and the copy in TCRdb shows in-frame clones only, minus some. The table lists 150,000 to 200,000 clones, around 73% of them singletons. A note on this clone: Its cognate antigen is unknown.

Study-wide findings and caveats: About 87% or about 30% of the time was how often most TCR beta V segments were productive, according to an earlier analysis.

The germline CDR1 and CDR2 sequences are SEHNR and FQNEAQ (reference sequence). The CDR3 extends over 16 amino acids. With V trimmed by 6 bases and J by 7 bases, 12 bases remained unmatched. The chain employs TRBV7-9 and TRBJ2-1, with 10 bases that match TRBD1. The source material was PBMCs. The clonotype comes from a man between 60 and 75 years old in good health and CMV-seronegative. The CDR3 sequence: CASSYTGTGEGNEQFF. CDR3 bases: TGTGCCAGCAGTTACACCGGGACAGGGGAGGGGAATGAGCAGTTCTTC.